What follows describes a single TCR beta chain. TCRdb analysed the 5' RACE reads with MiXCR anew, one entry per CDR3 protein. The sample consists of hundreds of thousands of distinct CDR3 sequences, about a tenth of them appearing once. The data were taken from a study of identical twins. Germline trimming cut 5 bases from V and 2 bases from J; bases unmatched to any gene: 5. Germline V gives CDR1 MNHEY, CDR2 SMNVEV (reference sequence). The length of the CDR3 is 14 residues. What was sequenced was memory (CD45RO+) T cells sorted from blood. This chain joins TRBV27 and TRBJ2-5, with TRBD2 matching over 7 bases. The sequence was obtained from a woman aged 18 to 35 in good health. CDR3 sequence reads: CASSPLRGQETQYF. CDR3 DNA sequence: TGTGCCAGCAGTCCCCTGCGGGGGCAAGAGACCCAGTACTTC.